The rows below give T cell receptor beta chains drawn from one sample of a study of T cells in Graves' hyperthyroidism and ophthalmopathy. TCRdb recomputed calls from the multiplex PCR reads with MiXCR, one row per CDR3 protein. The data show approximately 410,000 distinct CDR3 sequences, about an eighth seen once. The sample comprised blood. The origin of the receptors is a woman between 18 and 30 years old with Graves' hyperthyroidism. Each CDR3 is given with its conserved first and last residue. The D gene is left open where the match is weak. The size entry is marked missing in some rows and otherwise reads once, few, many or a size class.

TRBV7-2	few	TRBD2	TRBJ2-1	CASTGGLAVYNEQFF	TGTGCCAGCACCGGTGGACTAGCGGTTTACAATGAGCAGTTCTTC
TRBV20-1	many	TRBD1	TRBJ2-7	CSARAGGGYEQYF	TGCAGTGCTAGAGCAGGGGGCGGCTACGAGCAGTACTTC
TRBV12-3/TRBV12-4	few	TRBD2	TRBJ2-1	CASTKLGGEQFF	TGTGCCAGCACAAAACTCGGGGGGGAGCAGTTCTTC
TRBV5-1	many	NA	TRBJ2-1	CASSTRSVSSYNEQFF	TGCGCCAGCAGCACGCGCAGCGTTAGCTCCTACAATGAGCAGTTCTTC
TRBV30	many	NA	TRBJ2-5	CASQQGWAETQYF	TGTGCCTCCCAACAGGGATGGGCAGAGACCCAGTACTTC
TRBV28	many	TRBD1	TRBJ1-2	CASYRGPGYGYTF	TGTGCCAGCTACAGGGGGCCCGGCTATGGCTACACCTTC
TRBV27	many	TRBD2	TRBJ2-7	CASSSGLAGQHEQYF	TGTGCCAGCAGTTCGGGACTAGCGGGTCAACACGAGCAGTACTTC
TRBV4-2	NA	NA	TRBJ2-5	CASSQDGPRETQYF	TGTGCCAGCAGCCAAGACGGGCCGAGGGAGACCCAGTACTTC
TRBV12-3/TRBV12-4	NA	NA	TRBJ2-2	CASSSPGTFNTGELFF	TGTGCCAGCAGTTCCCCCGGGACATTTAACACCGGGGAGCTGTTTTTT
TRBV9	few	TRBD1	TRBJ2-7	CASAAGPGQGVGEQYF	TGTGCCAGCGCCGCCGGCCCGGGACAGGGTGTTGGCGAGCAGTACTTC
TRBV6-1	NA	NA	TRBJ1-3	CASRGGRTHSGNTIYF	TGTGCCAGCAGGGGCGGGAGGACACACTCTGGAAACACCATATATTTT
TRBV6-1	few	NA	TRBJ2-7	CASSHDRDEQYF	TGTGCCAGCAGTCACGACCGGGACGAGCAGTACTTC
TRBV28	many	TRBD1	TRBJ2-7	CASSLYGDRADEQYF	TGTGCCAGCAGTTTATACGGGGACAGGGCAGACGAGCAGTACTTC
TRBV15	NA	NA	TRBJ2-1	CATSSPESKQFF	TGTGCCACCAGCAGCCCCGAGTCCAAGCAGTTCTTC
TRBV28	NA	NA	TRBJ2-2	CASTWEGWVKNTGELFF	TGTGCCAGCACCTGGGAAGGTTGGGTCAAGAACACCGGGGAGCTGTTTTTT
TRBV30	many	NA	TRBJ1-2	CAWSYEGRRYTF	TGTGCCTGGAGTTACGAGGGAAGACGCTACACCTTC
TRBV29-1	many	NA	TRBJ1-3	CSVGGVPGDFSGNTIYF	TGCAGCGTTGGTGGGGTGCCAGGGGATTTCTCTGGAAACACCATATATTTT
TRBV12-3/TRBV12-4	many	NA	TRBJ2-2	CASTHGAARTGELFF	TGTGCCAGCACCCATGGGGCTGCTAGGACCGGGGAGCTGTTTTTT
TRBV20-1	NA	NA	TRBJ2-3	CSARPGLANTDTQYF	TGCAGTGCTCGTCCCGGGCTAGCGAACACAGATACGCAGTATTTT
TRBV11-2	many	TRBD2	TRBJ2-7	CASSLEVAGAYEQYF	TGTGCCAGCAGCTTAGAGGTAGCGGGAGCTTACGAGCAGTACTTC
TRBV7-9	few	NA	TRBJ1-2	CASSLSSNYGYTF	TGTGCCAGCAGCTTATCCAGTAACTATGGCTACACCTTC
TRBV18	many	TRBD2	TRBJ2-3	CASSPRSGGGTDTQYF	TGTGCCAGCTCACCCCGGAGTGGGGGAGGGACAGATACGCAGTATTTT
TRBV11-2	many	TRBD2	TRBJ2-1	CASSLESGGKQFF	TGTGCCAGCAGCTTAGAAAGCGGGGGAAAGCAGTTCTTC
TRBV7-9	NA	NA	TRBJ2-6	CASSLESRIGSSGANVLTF	TGTGCCAGCAGCTTAGAGTCCAGGATAGGGAGCTCTGGGGCCAACGTCCTGACTTTC
TRBV5-6	few	NA	TRBJ1-1	CASSRPPGTEAFF	TGTGCCAGCAGCCGACCCCCGGGGACTGAAGCTTTCTTT
TRBV10-2	many	NA	TRBJ2-7	CASSAGGRNEQYF	TGCGCCAGCAGTGCTGGGGGAAGGAACGAGCAGTACTTC
TRBV5-6	many	TRBD2	TRBJ2-2	CASSALAGGGNTGELFF	TGTGCCAGCAGTGCACTAGCGGGAGGCGGGAACACCGGGGAGCTGTTTTTT
TRBV7-9	many	NA	TRBJ2-1	CASTRRNRETYNEQFF	TGTGCCAGCACCCGAAGGAACAGGGAAACTTACAATGAGCAGTTCTTC
TRBV2	many	NA	TRBJ2-7	CASSDEGGGNYEQYF	TGTGCCAGCAGTGATGAGGGAGGGGGGAACTACGAGCAGTACTTC
TRBV5-1	many	TRBD1	TRBJ1-2	CASSLGQGVGGYTF	TGCGCCAGCAGCTTGGGACAGGGGGTAGGAGGCTACACCTTC
TRBV19	few	TRBD1	TRBJ1-2	CASSAGTGVGGYTF	TGTGCCAGTAGTGCCGGGACAGGGGTTGGTGGCTACACCTTC
TRBV14	many	NA	TRBJ2-3	CASSQGRATMYTQYF	TGTGCCAGCAGCCAAGGGAGAGCAACCATGTATACGCAGTATTTT
TRBV14	NA	NA	TRBJ2-1	CASSPPKNNEQFF	TGTGCCAGCAGCCCCCCAAAGAACAATGAGCAGTTCTTC
TRBV4-2	NA	NA	TRBJ2-7	CASSQGDSYEQYF	TGTGCCAGCAGCCAAGGAGACTCCTACGAGCAGTACTTC
TRBV19	few	NA	TRBJ2-1	CASSTPRGSSYNEQFF	TGTGCCAGTAGTACCCCTAGGGGGAGCTCCTACAATGAGCAGTTCTTC
TRBV6-1	many	NA	TRBJ1-1	CASSEREGLTEAFF	TGTGCCAGCAGTGAAAGGGAAGGGTTAACTGAAGCTTTCTTT
TRBV4-1	NA	NA	TRBJ1-1	CASSQPPGRGAPNTEAFF	TGCGCCAGCAGCCAACCCCCCGGACGGGGGGCTCCGAACACTGAAGCTTTCTTT
TRBV2	many	NA	TRBJ2-3	CASRGLTTIGTDTQYF	TGTGCCAGCAGGGGTCTTACCACGATCGGCACAGATACGCAGTATTTT
TRBV20-1	many	NA	TRBJ2-4	CSAFGWGAKNIQYF	TGCAGTGCCTTTGGATGGGGGGCCAAAAACATTCAGTACTTC
TRBV27	NA	TRBD1	TRBJ2-7	CASGPGQGAGEQYF	TGTGCCAGTGGACCCGGACAGGGGGCAGGCGAGCAGTACTTC
TRBV11-2	few	NA	TRBJ1-3	CASSLSHSGNTIYF	TGTGCCAGCAGCTTATCTCACTCTGGAAACACCATATATTTT
TRBV24-1	few	NA	TRBJ2-5	CATSTGRGGETQYF	TGTGCCACTTCGACAGGCCGGGGTGGGGAGACCCAGTACTTC
TRBV5-1	many	NA	TRBJ1-5	CASSPLGDGNQPQHF	TGCGCCAGCAGCCCTTTAGGGGACGGTAATCAGCCCCAGCATTTT
TRBV7-2	few	TRBD1	TRBJ1-2	CASSSPGQGARGYTF	TGTGCCAGCAGCTCCCCGGGACAGGGGGCGCGAGGCTACACCTTC